This note documents a single TCR beta chain sequence. This clonotype occurred many times. What this receptor recognizes is not known. There are no base qualities to consult, and no much larger clone falls within one base. The data are from a study of blood T cells in healthy people across ages (dated by TCRdb to the mid-2010s). About the full investigation: In model experiments, roughly one uniquely barcoded TCR beta cDNA molecule per two T cells was captured by template switching. To track age-related changes in TCR beta repertoire diversity, the study relied on deep sequencing normalized with unique cDNA molecular identifiers. Using the same blood draw, the study looked at two additional independent replicas of 1 million unique cDNA reads for two donors, one aged 18 to 30 and the other aged 80 or older. Donors of different ages were randomly distributed across sequencing lanes to avoid experimental bias. The donors were divided into four age groups: young (average around 16 years), middle-aged (about 39), aged (under 70) and long-lived (82).

The paper's findings and limits, for the study overall: There was a strong correlation between observed TCR beta diversity and the percentage of naive T cells measured by flow cytometry. As age increased, observed TCR beta diversity per million T cells dropped in a roughly linear way, and a significant reduction was already evident by age 40. The CMV infection status of donors was not known, potentially confounding age-related changes in expanded clonotypes. Estimates of total diversity based on one million sequenced T cells were regarded as lower bounds and as underestimates. Bulk unsorted PBMC profiling prevented conclusive comparison of naive and antigen-experienced compartments. Compared with the aged group, the long-lived group had more naive CD4+ T cells, fewer expanded clones and increased TCR diversity, a pattern suggesting age selection.

Its CDR3 holds 14 amino acids, cysteine through phenylalanine. The retained sequence is limited to the CDR3, 42 bases, with the frame set at the first base. CDR1 SQVTM and CDR2 ANQGSEA were looked up in the germline V gene. A distance of 13 bases separates the germline ends of V and J, which lose 4 bases and 1 base respectively. Library method: 5' RACE. For sequencing, an Illumina HiSeq 2500 was employed. A second PCR of roughly 7 to 12 cycles was run with a J-beta primer mix and a sample-barcoded 5' primer. A template-switch 5' adaptor carrying 12 random nucleotides introduced a unique molecular identifier onto each TCR beta cDNA molecule. At least 2.5 million CDR3-containing paired-end reads were obtained from each sample. All of the RNA was converted into first-strand cDNA using the Mint cDNA synthesis kit, with a TRBC-specific oligonucleotide serving as the primer. After uracil-DNA glycosylase treatment, a first 18-cycle PCR used universal primers M1SS and BC2_uni_R on all cDNA. The original methods were these. For normalization, 1 million high-quality reads, each with a distinct molecular identifier, were randomly selected from each sample. Instead of being binned into consensus sequences, reads that shared molecular identifiers were thrown out. CDR3 identification, clonotype clustering and error correction used MiTCR with a Q25 quality threshold and the strictest error-elimination algorithm. A nonparametric unseen species model with Euler transformation was used to estimate a lower bound on total TCR beta diversity. The public sequencing data were trimmed at Q25 with fastp and processed into clonotypes with MiXCR by TCRdb, which kept only in-frame beta chains. Rows matching on CDR3 protein sequence are summarized as one entry with the most common DNA and genes. TCRdb, not the original authors, processed these V and J calls. Counted in this sample were 350,000 to 450,000 distinct CDR3 sequences; 50% to 60% of them appeared once. Around 49% of the sample rests with the top ten.

The donors were 40 or so Caucasian individuals from Russia, aged 6 to 90 years, who were systemically healthy. Each donor gave around 9.9 milliliters of peripheral blood, collected into EDTA-treated Vacutainer tubes. Ficoll-Paque density-gradient centrifugation was used to isolate PBMCs, with at least 6.5 million obtained per sample. Trizol reagent was used to extract total RNA from PBMCs, with at least 5.5 micrograms per sample. Naive CD45RAhigh/CD27high T cell percentages were measured by flow cytometry on a PBMC aliquot from every donor. The TCR comes from a man in his fifties or sixties in good health. Sequencing was performed on blood. Recombination joined TRBV29-1 with TRBJ2-5; TRBD1 is possibly the D segment (6 matching bases). Here is the DNA: TGCAGCGTTGCGGTCGGACAGACCCAAGAGACCCAGTACTTC. This encodes CSVAVGQTQETQYF.